This T cell receptor (beta chain) was identified in a study of neurological immune-mediated disorders. Whole-study findings and limits: Association with the multiple sclerosis repertoire cluster was not found for any clinical or MRI feature. When repertoires were grouped phylogenetically, those of 18 of 34 multiple sclerosis patients fell into one related-CDR3 cluster, a possible signature.

The CDR3 is made up of 14 amino acids. CDR1 and CDR2 (germline): DFQATT, SNEGSKA (reference sequence). V lost 7 bases and J 0 bases, leaving 12 bases between the germline ends. The method for making cDNA was 5'RACE, and it used 10-nucleotide random UMIs. Using its own MiXCR run on the 5' RACE reads, TCRdb lists one record per CDR3 protein. The sample lists tens of thousands of distinct CDR3 sequences, more than 3.5% occurring once. Ten or more counts support this clonotype. Its antigen remains unidentified. Material: PBMCs. The chain uses TRBV20-1 and TRBJ1-4; D is uncertain. This receptor was taken from a man aged 50 to 60 with multiple sclerosis. For the CDR3, the DNA is TGCAGTGTACCTGACGGCGCAACTAATGAAAAACTGTTTTTT. Protein sequence: CSVPDGATNEKLFF.